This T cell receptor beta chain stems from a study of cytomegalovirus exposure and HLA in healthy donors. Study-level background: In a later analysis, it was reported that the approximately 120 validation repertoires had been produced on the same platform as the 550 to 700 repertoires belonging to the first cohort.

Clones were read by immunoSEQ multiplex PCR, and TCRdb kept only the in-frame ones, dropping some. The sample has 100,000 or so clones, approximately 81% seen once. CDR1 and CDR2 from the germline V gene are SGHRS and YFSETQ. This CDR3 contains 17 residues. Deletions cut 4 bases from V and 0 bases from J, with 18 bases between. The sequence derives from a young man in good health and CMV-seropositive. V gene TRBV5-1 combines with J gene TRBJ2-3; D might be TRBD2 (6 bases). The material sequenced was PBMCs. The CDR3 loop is CASSPYGVAESTDTQYF. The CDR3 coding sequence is TGCGCCAGCAGCCCTTATGGGGTAGCGGAAAGCACAGATACGCAGTATTTT.